The T cell receptor (beta chain) under discussion was sequenced for a study of blood T cell repertoires in COVID-19. Study background: Donors in the United States, Italy and Spain gave samples during acute or convalescent COVID-19. PBMCs, B-cell-depleted T cells, or T cells provided the cDNA or gDNA that made up the material.

This CDR3 comprises 14 residues. Per the germline V gene, CDR1 is SNHLY and CDR2 is FYNNEI. The V gene lost 2 bases and the J gene lost 0 bases, with 5 bases spanning the gap. Per the study methods: Cell counts per sample came from amplifying reference gene primers. Libraries were prepared by immunoSEQ multiplex PCR; TCRdb keeps only in-frame clonotypes and omits some of them. Clonal size and the V and J genes are those of that table, whereas D and trimming came from the DNA. The sample has 90,000 to 100,000 clones, roughly nine tenths seen once. Followed over time, Seattle patients had been enrolled while infection was active.

Sequencing was performed on peripheral blood. The chain carries TRBV2 and TRBJ1-5; D not resolved. The sequence came from a man aged 55-75 years with COVID-19, enrolled during active disease. The CDR3 DNA sequence: TGTGCCAGCAGTGAAATGAGTAGCAATCAGCCCCAGCATTTT. This translates into CASSEMSSNQPQHF.